These T cell receptor beta chains were read from a single sample in a study of CD8+CD57+ T cells in acquired aplastic anemia. Via MiXCR, TCRdb re-called the reads, giving one row per CDR3 protein. This sample has fewer than 250,000 distinct CDR3 sequences, with less than 60% found just once. Source material: sorted CD4+, CD8+, or CD8+CD57+ T cells (not recorded which) from PBMCs. These TCRs come from a human donor with aplastic anemia. CDR3s include the opening cysteine and the closing phenylalanine or tryptophan. The D gene is left open where the match is weak. Size tells how often a clone was seen (once, few, many) or the class of an expanded clone, and some rows leave it out.

d_call clone_size j_call v_call cdr3_nt cdr3_aa
NA NA TRBJ2-3 TRBV15 TGTGCCACCAGCAGAACAGATACGCAGTATTTT CATSRTDTQYF
TRBD2 NA TRBJ2-7 TRBV7-2 TGTGCCAGCCACAGGGGGGGGACTAGCGGGGGGGCCAGCTCCTACGAGCAGTACTTC CASHRGGTSGGASSYEQYF
NA NA TRBJ2-7 TRBV24-1 TGTGCCACCAGTGACGGTGGAGACGGCGAGCAGTACTTC CATSDGGDGEQYF
TRBD1 NA TRBJ1-1 TRBV11-2 TGTGCCAGCAGCCCCAGGGCAGGGGGCTCGGCTTTCTTT CASSPRAGGSAFF
TRBD1 NA TRBJ2-7 TRBV6-6 TGTGCCAGCAGTTACGGGACAGGGGATAGCGAGCAGTACTTC CASSYGTGDSEQYF
NA NA TRBJ1-2 TRBV18 TGTGCCAGCTCACCAACGACGGAGGCGAACTATGGCTACACCTTC CASSPTTEANYGYTF
NA many TRBJ1-6 TRBV18 TGTGCCAGCTCACCACCGGGGTGGGATTCACCCCTCCACTTT CASSPPGWDSPLHF
NA once TRBJ2-5 TRBV29-1 TGCAGCGTCACGGGAGACACGGTGGCGGAGACCCAGTACTTC CSVTGDTVAETQYF
NA many TRBJ2-7 TRBV6-5 TGTGCCAGCACCCGACAGGAGAAATTGTACGAGCAGTACTTC CASTRQEKLYEQYF
NA NA TRBJ2-5 TRBV7-3 TGTGCCAGCAGCTTAGAAATCTACACCGGGGAGACCCAGTACTTC CASSLEIYTGETQYF
NA NA TRBJ1-4 TRBV25-1 TGTGCCAGCAGGAGGGACGGAGGATGGGAAAAACTGTTTTTT CASRRDGGWEKLFF
NA many TRBJ1-3 TRBV5-1 TGCGCCAGCAGCTTGGTCGGGGGCGAGGGAAACACCATATATTTT CASSLVGGEGNTIYF
TRBD1 NA TRBJ1-4 TRBV25-1 TGTGCCAGCAGTGAAGGCAGGGGGCGGTTACGTGAAAAACTGTTTTTT CASSEGRGRLREKLFF
TRBD1 many TRBJ1-6 TRBV5-1 TGTGCCAGCAGCCTTGGACAGGGACATAATTCACCCCTCCACTTT CASSLGQGHNSPLHF
NA many TRBJ2-5 TRBV7-9 TGTGCCAGCAGCCCCGTTATGCGTGAAGAGACCCAGTACTTC CASSPVMREETQYF
NA NA TRBJ2-5 TRBV7-2 TGTGCCAGCAGCCCGGGACACCAAGAGACCCAGTACTTC CASSPGHQETQYF
NA NA TRBJ2-5 TRBV9 TGTGCCAGCAGCGCCGTATTCGGGGGAGAGACCCAGTACTTC CASSAVFGGETQYF
NA NA TRBJ2-2 TRBV20-1 TGCAGTGCTAGATCCGGATTCGCCGGGGAGCTGTTTTTT CSARSGFAGELFF
NA many TRBJ1-6 TRBV12-3/TRBV12-4 TGTGCCAGCACCCAGGACACCAATAATTCACCCCTCCACTTT CASTQDTNNSPLHF
NA many TRBJ2-1 TRBV2 TGTGCCAGCAGTGGTGGACACATATCCTACAATGAGCAGTTCTTC CASSGGHISYNEQFF
TRBD2 NA TRBJ2-3 TRBV7-3 TGTGCCAGCAGCTTAAAAACGAGCGGGCTAGCGGGGGCCACTAGCACAGATACGCAGTATTTT CASSLKTSGLAGATSTDTQYF
NA NA TRBJ2-4 TRBV29-1 TGCAGCGTTAACACCGGGAACATTCAGTACTTC CSVNTGNIQYF
TRBD1 NA TRBJ2-7 TRBV20-1 TGCAGTGCTAGAGATCGCCCGGGACAGGGGGGCGTCGAGCAGTACTTC CSARDRPGQGGVEQYF
TRBD1 NA TRBJ1-5 TRBV12-3/TRBV12-4 TGTGCCAGCAGTTGGGACAGGGGAATAGCAAATCAGCCCCAGCATTTT CASSWDRGIANQPQHF